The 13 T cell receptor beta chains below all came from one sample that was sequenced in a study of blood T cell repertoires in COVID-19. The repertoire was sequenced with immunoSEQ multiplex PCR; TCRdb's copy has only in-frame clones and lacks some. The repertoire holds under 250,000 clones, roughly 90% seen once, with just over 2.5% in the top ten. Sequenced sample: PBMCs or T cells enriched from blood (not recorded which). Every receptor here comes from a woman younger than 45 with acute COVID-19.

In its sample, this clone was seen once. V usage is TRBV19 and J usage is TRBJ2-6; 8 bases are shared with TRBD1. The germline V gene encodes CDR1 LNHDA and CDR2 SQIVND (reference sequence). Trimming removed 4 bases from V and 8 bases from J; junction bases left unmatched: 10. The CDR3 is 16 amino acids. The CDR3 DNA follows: TGTGCCAGTAGTAACGGACAGGGATCCACTTCCAACGTCCTGACTTTC. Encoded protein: CASSNGQGSTSNVLTF.

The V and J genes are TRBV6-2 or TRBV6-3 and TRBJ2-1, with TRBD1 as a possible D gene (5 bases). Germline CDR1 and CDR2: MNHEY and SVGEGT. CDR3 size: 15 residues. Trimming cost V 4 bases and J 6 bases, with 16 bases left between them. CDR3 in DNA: TGTGCCAGCAGTTCAGTAGGGTATCAGGGCAATGAGCAGTTCTTC. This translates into CASSSVGYQGNEQFF.

This CDR3 reads CASSPRMGTDTQYF. In nucleotides, the CDR3 is TGTGCCAGCAGTCCGCGGATGGGCACAGATACGCAGTATTTT. The chain employs TRBV7-2 and TRBJ2-3; D remains ambiguous. Germline V gene sequence: CDR1 SGHTA, CDR2 FQGNSA. The CDR3 consists of 14 residues. Deletions cut 6 bases from V and 1 base from J, with 11 bases between. Based on the CDR3 plus reference TRBV7-2 and TRBJ2-3, the full variable domain is GAGVSQSPSNKVTEKGKDVELRCDPISGHTALYWYRQSLGQGLEFLIYFQGNSAPDKSGLPSDRFSAERTGGSVSTLTIQRTQQEDSAVYLCASSPRMGTDTQYFGPGTRLTVL.

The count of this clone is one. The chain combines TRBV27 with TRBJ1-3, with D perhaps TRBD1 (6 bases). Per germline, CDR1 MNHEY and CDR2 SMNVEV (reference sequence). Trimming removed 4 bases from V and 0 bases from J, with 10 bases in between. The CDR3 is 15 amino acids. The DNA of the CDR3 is TGTGCCAGCAGTTACGGGGGGCCCTCTGGAAACACCATATATTTT. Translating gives CASSYGGPSGNTIYF.

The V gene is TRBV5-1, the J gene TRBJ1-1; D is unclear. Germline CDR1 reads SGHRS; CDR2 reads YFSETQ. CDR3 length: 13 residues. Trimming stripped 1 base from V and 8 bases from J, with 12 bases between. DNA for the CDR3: TGCGCCAGCAGCTTGTTCCAGTCAACGGAAGCTTTCTTT. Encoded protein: CASSLFQSTEAFF. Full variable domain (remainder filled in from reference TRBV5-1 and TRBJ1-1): KAGVTQTPRYLIKTRGQQVTLSCSPISGHRSVSWYQQTPGQGLQFLFEYFSETQRNKGNFPGRFSGRQFSNSRSEMNVSTLELGDSALYLCASSLFQSTEAFFGQGTRLTVV.

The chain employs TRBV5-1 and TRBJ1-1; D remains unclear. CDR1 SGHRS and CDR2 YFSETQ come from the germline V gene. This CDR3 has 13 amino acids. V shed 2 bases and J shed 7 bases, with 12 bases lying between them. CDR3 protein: CASSFVLGDEAFF. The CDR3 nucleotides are TGCGCCAGCAGCTTCGTCTTGGGAGATGAAGCTTTCTTT.

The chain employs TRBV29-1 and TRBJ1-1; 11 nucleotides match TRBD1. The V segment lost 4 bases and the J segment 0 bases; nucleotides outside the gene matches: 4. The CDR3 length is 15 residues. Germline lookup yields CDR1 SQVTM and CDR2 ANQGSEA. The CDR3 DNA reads TGCAGCGTTGTACGGGACAGGGGGATGAACACTGAAGCTTTCTTT. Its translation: CSVVRDRGMNTEAFF. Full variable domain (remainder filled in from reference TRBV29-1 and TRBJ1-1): SAVISQKPSRDICQRGTSLTIQCQVDSQVTMMFWYRQQPGQSLTLIATANQGSEATYESGFVIDKFPISRPNLTFSTLTVSNMSPEDSSIYLCSVVRDRGMNTEAFFGQGTRLTVV.

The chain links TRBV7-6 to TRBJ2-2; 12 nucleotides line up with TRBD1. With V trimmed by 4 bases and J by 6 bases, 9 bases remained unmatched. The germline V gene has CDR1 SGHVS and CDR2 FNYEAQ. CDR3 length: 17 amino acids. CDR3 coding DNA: TGTGCCAGCAGCTCAAGCCCCGGGACAGGGGGCCCCGGGGAGCTGTTTTTT. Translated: CASSSSPGTGGPGELFF.

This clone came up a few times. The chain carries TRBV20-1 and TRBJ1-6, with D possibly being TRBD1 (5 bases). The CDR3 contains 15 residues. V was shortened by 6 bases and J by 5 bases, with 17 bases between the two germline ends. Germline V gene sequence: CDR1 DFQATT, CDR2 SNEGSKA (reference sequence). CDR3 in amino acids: CSASRGGWDNSPLHF. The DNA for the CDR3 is TGCAGTGCCAGTCGCGGGGGATGGGATAATTCACCCCTCCACTTT.

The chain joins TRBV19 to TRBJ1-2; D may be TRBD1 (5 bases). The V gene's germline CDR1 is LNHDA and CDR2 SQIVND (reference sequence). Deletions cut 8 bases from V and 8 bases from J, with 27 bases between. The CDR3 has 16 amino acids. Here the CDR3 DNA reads TGTGCCAGTGGTGCTACAGTTCAGGGCGCTTTCCGAGGCTACACCTTC. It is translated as CASGATVQGAFRGYTF.

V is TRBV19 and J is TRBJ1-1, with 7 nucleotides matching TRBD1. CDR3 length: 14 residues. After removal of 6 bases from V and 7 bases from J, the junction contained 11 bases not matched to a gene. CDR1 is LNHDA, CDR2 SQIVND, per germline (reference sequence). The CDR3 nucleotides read TGTGCCAGTAGCCGAGACAGGGAGGATGTTGAAGCTTTCTTT. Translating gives CASSRDREDVEAFF.

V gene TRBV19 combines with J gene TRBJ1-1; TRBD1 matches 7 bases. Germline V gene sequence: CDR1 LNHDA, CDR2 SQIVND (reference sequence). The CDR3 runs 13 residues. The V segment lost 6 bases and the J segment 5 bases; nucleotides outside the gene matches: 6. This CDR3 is CASRQGIGTEAFF. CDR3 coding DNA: TGTGCCAGTAGACAGGGGATAGGGACTGAAGCTTTCTTT.

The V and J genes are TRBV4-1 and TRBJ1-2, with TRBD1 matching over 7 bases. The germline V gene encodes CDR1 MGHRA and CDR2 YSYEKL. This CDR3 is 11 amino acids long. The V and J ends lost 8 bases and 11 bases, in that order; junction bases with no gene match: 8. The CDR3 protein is CASRGGEGYTF. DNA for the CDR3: TGCGCCAGCCGAGGGGGCGAGGGGTACACCTTC.